Here is one TCR beta chain with its context. This record belongs to a study of blood T cell repertoires in COVID-19. Overall study: Italy, Spain and the United States were the sources of the convalescent and acute COVID-19 samples. PBMCs, B-cell-depleted T cells, or T cells were the source of the cDNA or gDNA that made up the material.

Authors' analysis steps: Reference gene primer amplification gave nucleated cell count estimates. The table came from immunoSEQ multiplex PCR; TCRdb's copy has only in-frame clones and leaves some out. V, J and clone size were drawn from that table, and D and trimming were deduced from the DNA. The sample yields roughly 50,000 clones, over 80% seen once. CDR1 is SGHRS, CDR2 YFSETQ, per germline. V lost 4 bases and J lost 7; bases outside the gene matches: 14. This CDR3 spans 16 amino acids. Sequencing was performed on peripheral blood. The chain couples TRBV5-1 to TRBJ1-1; 9 nucleotides match TRBD1. This receptor was identified in a human donor in a cohort sampled during active COVID-19. The CDR3, as DNA: TGCGCCAGCAGCAACAGGGGGCGCCTCTCGGATGATGAAGCTTTCTTT. Its protein is CASSNRGRLSDDEAFF.